The rows below give T cell receptor beta chains drawn from one sample of a study of T-cell memory formation after mild COVID-19. MiXCR, applied by TCRdb to the 5' RACE reads, yields one record per CDR3 protein. The sample has 200,000 to 250,000 distinct CDR3 sequences, roughly a tenth seen once; the top ten hold approximately 3%. The sequencing input was PBMCs or a T cell subset sorted from them (not recorded which). These TCRs come from a man younger than 35 who had mild COVID-19 (a few samples of this study predate the infection). Cell type and time point are not known. Both conserved end residues are trimmed from each CDR3. The D gene is left open where the match is weak. Where a row states a size, it is once, few, many or the class of an expanded clone; other rows omit it.

size,D,J,V,CDR3
-,-,TRBJ2-5,TRBV6-5,ASSYRLKGTQY
few,TRBD2,TRBJ2-1,TRBV14,ASSQATGLAGVGNEQF
once,-,TRBJ2-6,TRBV6-2/TRBV6-3,ASSSPAGKSGGSGANVLT
-,-,TRBJ2-5,TRBV4-3,ASSQSQGYQETQY
many,TRBD1,TRBJ2-7,TRBV11-2,ASSSQRGQGIWEQY
-,-,TRBJ1-1,TRBV5-1,ASSQPERGVTEAF
few,-,TRBJ1-5,TRBV30,AASGGANQPQH
-,TRBD1,TRBJ1-4,TRBV7-9,ASSDGQAGKLF
many,-,TRBJ2-5,TRBV15,ATSRDHAQETQY
few,-,TRBJ2-5,TRBV28,ASSLRFKETQY
many,-,TRBJ1-2,TRBV3-1,ASSPQGSLYGYT
-,TRBD1,TRBJ1-6,TRBV25-1,ASSEEQGYSPLH
few,-,TRBJ2-5,TRBV7-2,ASSLTQNFQETQY
few,-,TRBJ1-1,TRBV20-1,SASEGPANTEAF
few,TRBD1,TRBJ1-6,TRBV3-1,ASSQDQGARYSPLH
-,-,TRBJ2-2,TRBV29-1,SAPGAGINTGELF
few,-,TRBJ1-2,TRBV4-3,ASSQDRGPGGYT
few,-,TRBJ2-3,TRBV7-9,ASAGSSTDTQY
-,-,TRBJ2-5,TRBV20-1,SANRVETQY
-,-,TRBJ2-7,TRBV10-3,AISDRQNYEQY
-,-,TRBJ2-5,TRBV20-1,SARRGAVEETQY
few,-,TRBJ2-1,TRBV6-5,ASSYSLWVNEQF
few,TRBD2,TRBJ2-3,TRBV7-6,ASSLSRGGLDTQY
-,-,TRBJ2-2,TRBV6-2/TRBV6-3,ASSTFGGELF
-,-,TRBJ2-1,TRBV29-1,SVDERGTDNEQF
-,-,TRBJ1-2,TRBV7-9,ASSSQGLVSGYT